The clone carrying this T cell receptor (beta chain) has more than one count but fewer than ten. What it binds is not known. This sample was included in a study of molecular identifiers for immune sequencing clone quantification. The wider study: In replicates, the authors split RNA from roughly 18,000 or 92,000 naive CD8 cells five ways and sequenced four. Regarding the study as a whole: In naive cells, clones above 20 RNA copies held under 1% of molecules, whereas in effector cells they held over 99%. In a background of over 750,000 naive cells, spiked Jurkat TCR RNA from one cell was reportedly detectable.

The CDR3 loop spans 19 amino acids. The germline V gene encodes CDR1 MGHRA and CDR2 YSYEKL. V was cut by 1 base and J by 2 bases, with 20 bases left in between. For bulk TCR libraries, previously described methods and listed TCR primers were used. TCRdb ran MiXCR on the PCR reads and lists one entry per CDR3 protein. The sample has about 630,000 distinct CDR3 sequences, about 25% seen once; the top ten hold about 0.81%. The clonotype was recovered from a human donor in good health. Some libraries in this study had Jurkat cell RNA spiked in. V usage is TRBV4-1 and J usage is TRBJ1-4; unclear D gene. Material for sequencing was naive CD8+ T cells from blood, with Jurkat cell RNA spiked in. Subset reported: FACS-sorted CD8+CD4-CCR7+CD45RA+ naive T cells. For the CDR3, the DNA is TGCGCCAGCAGCCAAGTGTCGGGAGTGTTGGGCCCCACTAATGAAAAACTGTTTTTT. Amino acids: CASSQVSGVLGPTNEKLFF.